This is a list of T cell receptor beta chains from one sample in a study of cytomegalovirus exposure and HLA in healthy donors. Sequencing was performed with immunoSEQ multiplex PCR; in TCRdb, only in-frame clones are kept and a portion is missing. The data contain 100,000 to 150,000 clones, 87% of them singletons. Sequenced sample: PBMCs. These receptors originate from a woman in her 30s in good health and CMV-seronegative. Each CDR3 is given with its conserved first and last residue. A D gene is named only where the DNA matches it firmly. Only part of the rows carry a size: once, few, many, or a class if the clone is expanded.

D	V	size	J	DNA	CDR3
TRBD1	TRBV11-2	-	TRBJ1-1	TGTGCCAGCAGCTTAGGGGGTGTATCGGGACAGGGGGCGCGGACTGAAGCTTTCTTT	CASSLGGVSGQGARTEAFF
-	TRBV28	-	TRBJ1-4	TGTGCCAGCAGTTGGTCTTATTCGGACATGACGAATGAAAAACTGTTTTTT	CASSWSYSDMTNEKLFF
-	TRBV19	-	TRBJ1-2	TGTGCCAGTAGTATAGCAGGGATCGGCTACACCTTC	CASSIAGIGYTF
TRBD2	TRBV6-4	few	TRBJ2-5	TGTGCCAGCAGACCTGAGCGGGGGATTCGTGTGGGCCAGTACTTC	CASRPERGIRVGQYF
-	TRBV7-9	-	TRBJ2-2	TGTGCCAGCAGCCCCTCGGGATTGCCCGGGGAGCTGTTTTTT	CASSPSGLPGELFF
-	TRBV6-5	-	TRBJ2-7	TGTGCCAGCAGTTACTCGATGGGAGGCGAGCAGTACTTC	CASSYSMGGEQYF
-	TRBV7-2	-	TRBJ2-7	TGTGCCAGCAGCTTAGCGGGACATACCTACGAGCAGTACTTC	CASSLAGHTYEQYF
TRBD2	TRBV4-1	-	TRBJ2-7	TGCGCCAGCAGCCGATGGACTAGCGGGGGGGACTACGAGCAGTACTTC	CASSRWTSGGDYEQYF
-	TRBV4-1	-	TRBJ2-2	TGCGCCAGCAGCCAAGATTTATGGCAGGGAGCGCGGGACGGGGAGCTGTTTTTT	CASSQDLWQGARDGELFF
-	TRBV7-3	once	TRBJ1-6	TGTGCCAGCAGCTTAGAAGGGGGATATAATTCACCCCTCCACTTT	CASSLEGGYNSPLHF
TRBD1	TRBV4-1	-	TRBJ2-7	TGCGCCAGCAGCCAAGAAGGGACAGGAACTTCCTACGAGCAGTACTTC	CASSQEGTGTSYEQYF
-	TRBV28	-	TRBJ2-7	TGTGCCAGCCGGGCCTCGGGACTCTACGAGCAGTACTTC	CASRASGLYEQYF
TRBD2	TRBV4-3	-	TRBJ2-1	TGCGCCAGCAGCCAAGGCGGGAGCTATGAGCAGTTCTTC	CASSQGGSYEQFF
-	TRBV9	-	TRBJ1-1	TGTGCCAGCAGCGTAGAAGGCAGGGGCACTGAAGCTTTCTTT	CASSVEGRGTEAFF
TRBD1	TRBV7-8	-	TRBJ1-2	TGTGCCAGCAGCGCAAACAGGGGTGGGCTCTTTGGAGATGGCTACACCTTC	CASSANRGGLFGDGYTF
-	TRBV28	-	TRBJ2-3	TGTGCCAGCAGTCAGCCATCGACACCAGATACGCAGTATTTT	CASSQPSTPDTQYF
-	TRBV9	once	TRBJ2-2	TGTGCCAGCAGCGCTGGGACTTCGCTTACCGGGGAGCTGTTTTTT	CASSAGTSLTGELFF
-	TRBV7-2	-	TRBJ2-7	TGTGCCAGCAGTTACAGGGTAAACACTGGGGTCGCGGTTGAGCAGTACTTC	CASSYRVNTGVAVEQYF
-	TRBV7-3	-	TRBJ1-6	TGTGCCAGCAGCTTATCTTCTCCGAGTTCACCCCTCCACTTT	CASSLSSPSSPLHF
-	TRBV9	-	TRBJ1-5	TGTGCCAGCAGCTACGGGGCGGGGCAGCCCCAGCATTTT	CASSYGAGQPQHF
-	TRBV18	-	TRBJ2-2	TGTGCCAGCTCAGGAGCGGCCGGGGAGCTGTTTTTT	CASSGAAGELFF
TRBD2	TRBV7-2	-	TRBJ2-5	TGTGCCAGCAGCCAACTAGCGCGGGAGACCCAGTACTTC	CASSQLARETQYF
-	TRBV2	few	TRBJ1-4	TGTGCCAGCAGGGGCAGACCGAATGAAAAACTGTTTTTT	CASRGRPNEKLFF
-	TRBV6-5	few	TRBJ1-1	TGTGCCAGCAGTTACTCGACGGCGGGGAACACTGAAGCTTTCTTT	CASSYSTAGNTEAFF
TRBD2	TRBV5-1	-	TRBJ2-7	TGCGCCAGCAGCTTGGTAGGTCCTAGCGGTACTAGCTCCTACGAGCAGTACTTC	CASSLVGPSGTSSYEQYF
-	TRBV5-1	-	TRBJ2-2	TGCGCCAGCGACCCGGGGTTGACGAACACCGGGGAGCTGTTTTTT	CASDPGLTNTGELFF